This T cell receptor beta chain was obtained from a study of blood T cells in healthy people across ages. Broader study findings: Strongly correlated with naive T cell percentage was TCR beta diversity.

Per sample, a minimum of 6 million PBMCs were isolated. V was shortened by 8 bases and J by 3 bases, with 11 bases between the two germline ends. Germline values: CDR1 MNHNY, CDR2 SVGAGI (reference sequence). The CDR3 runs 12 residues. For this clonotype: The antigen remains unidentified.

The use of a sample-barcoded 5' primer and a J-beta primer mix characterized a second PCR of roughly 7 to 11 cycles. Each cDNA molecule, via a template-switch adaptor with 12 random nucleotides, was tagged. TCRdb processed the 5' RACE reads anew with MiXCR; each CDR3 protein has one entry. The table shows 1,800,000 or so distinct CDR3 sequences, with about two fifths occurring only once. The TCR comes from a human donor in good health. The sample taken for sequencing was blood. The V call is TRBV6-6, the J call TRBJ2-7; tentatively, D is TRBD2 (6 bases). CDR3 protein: CASGGVYYEQYF. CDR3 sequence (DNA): TGTGCCAGCGGCGGGGTCTACTACGAGCAGTACTTC.